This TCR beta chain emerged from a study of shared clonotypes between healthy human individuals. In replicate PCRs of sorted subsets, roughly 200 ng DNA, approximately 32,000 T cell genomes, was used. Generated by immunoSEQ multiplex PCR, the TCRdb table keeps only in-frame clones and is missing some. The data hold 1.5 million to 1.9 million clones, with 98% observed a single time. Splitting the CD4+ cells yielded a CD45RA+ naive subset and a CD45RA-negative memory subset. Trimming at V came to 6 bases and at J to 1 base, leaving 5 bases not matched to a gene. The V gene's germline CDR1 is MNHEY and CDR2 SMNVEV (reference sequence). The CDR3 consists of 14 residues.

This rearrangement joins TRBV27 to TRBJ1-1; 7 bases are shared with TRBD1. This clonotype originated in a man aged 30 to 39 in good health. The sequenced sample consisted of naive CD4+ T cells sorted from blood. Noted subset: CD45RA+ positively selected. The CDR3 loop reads CASSRRQGNTEAFF. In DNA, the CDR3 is TGTGCCAGCAGCCGACGACAGGGGAACACTGAAGCTTTCTTT.